The clone carrying this T cell receptor (beta chain) has just a few counts. What it binds is unknown. The TCRbeta library incorporated unique molecular identifiers. TCRdb reprocessed the PCR reads via MiXCR and lists one record per CDR3 protein. The sample yields about 440,000 distinct CDR3 sequences, 43% seen once. This sample was included in a study of T-cell reconstitution after alpha-beta-depleted transplantation in children. Germline V CDR1 and CDR2: KGHDR, SFDVKD. The V gene lost 2 bases and the J gene lost 7 bases, with 17 bases spanning the gap. The CDR3 length is 16 residues. Broader study findings: T-cell counts and diversity at one year post-transplant came mainly from newly produced T cells. Some patients' high day-60 TCRbeta diversity was attributed to recipient cells surviving conditioning. After transplant, at about two months, alpha-beta T cells were reportedly derived from several hundred expanded graft clones.

The V gene is TRBV24-1, the J gene TRBJ1-5; D might be TRBD1 (5 bases). Material: PBMCs, obtained before TCRalphabeta/CD19-depleted stem cell transplant. This TCR came from a girl aged 2-10 years with aplastic anemia, due to receive a stem cell transplant. CDR3 sequence (DNA): TGTGCCACCAGTGATTCGCGACGTCAGGGTAACCAGCCCCAGCATTTT. Protein product: CATSDSRRQGNQPQHF.